Each of the 26 T cell receptor beta chains below was sequenced from the same sample in a study of CD8 T cells in Susac syndrome. Random-hexamer reverse transcription was applied to roughly 0.5 to 1 ug RNA. In TCRdb, the immunoSEQ multiplex PCR reads were re-called with MiXCR into one record per CDR3 protein. The sample gives about 180,000 distinct CDR3 sequences, roughly 95% of which show up once; 0.093% is in the top ten. The sequenced material came from CD4+ T cells from PBMCs. Receptors originate from a human donor with multiple sclerosis.

The chain joins TRBV7-3 to TRBJ2-3; D is unresolved. V was pared by 2 bases and J by 0 bases, with 9 bases between. Germline values: CDR1 SGHTA, CDR2 FQGTGA. The CDR3 covers 15 residues. CDR3 DNA: TGTGCCAGCAGCTTAGGCTGGACCAGCACAGATACGCAGTATTTT. Its protein is CASSLGWTSTDTQYF.

The gene calls are TRBV20-1 and TRBJ2-5, with D possibly being TRBD2 (7 bases). CDR3 length equals 13 residues. The V end was cut by 4 bases, the J end by 3 bases, with 12 bases between. CDR1 is DFQATT, CDR2 SNEGSKA, per germline (reference sequence). The CDR3 protein is CSAKRGHEETQYF. The CDR3 DNA is TGCAGTGCTAAGCGGGGACACGAAGAGACCCAGTACTTC.

The rearrangement joins TRBV5-6 to TRBJ2-2; possible D gene TRBD2, 6 bases. The germline V gene has CDR1 SGHDT and CDR2 YYEEEE. This CDR3 contains 14 residues. Trimming took off 4 bases at V and 7 bases at J, with 14 bases between the two ends. DNA of the CDR3: TGTGCCAGCAGCAACCGTCCCGGGAGCGGGGAGCTGTTTTTT. It yields the protein CASSNRPGSGELFF.

The chain carries TRBV19 and TRBJ1-1; D possibly corresponds to TRBD1 (5 bases). The CDR3 loop spans 13 amino acids. The V gene lost 6 bases and the J gene lost 1 base, with 9 bases spanning the gap. CDR1 is LNHDA and CDR2 is SQIVND in the germline V gene (reference sequence). The DNA for the CDR3 is TGTGCCAGTAGGACACAGGCGAACACTGAAGCTTTCTTT. Translated, it gives CASRTQANTEAFF.

The V call is TRBV15, the J call TRBJ2-1, with D uncertain. This CDR3 comprises 11 residues. V lost 3 bases and J 7 bases, leaving 4 bases between the germline ends. Germline lookup yields CDR1 LNHNV and CDR2 YYDKDF (reference sequence). CDR3 amino acids: CATSSGNEQFF. In nucleotides, the CDR3 is TGTGCCACCAGCAGTGGAAATGAGCAGTTCTTC.

This rearrangement joins TRBV18 to TRBJ1-1; possibly TRBD1 for D (5 bases). Germline V gene lookup returns CDR1 KGHSH and CDR2 LQKENI. This CDR3 is built from 15 residues. The V end lost 0 bases, the J end lost 4 bases, and 12 bases lay between the germline ends. The CDR3 DNA reads TGTGCCAGCTCACCACCTTCAGGGTGGAGCACTGAAGCTTTCTTT. It specifies CASSPPSGWSTEAFF.

The V call is TRBV7-9, the J call TRBJ2-7, with D unclear. The CDR3 extends over 14 amino acids. Trimming shortened V by 1 base and J by 0 bases, and 7 bases separated the two germline ends. The V gene's germline CDR1 is SEHNR and CDR2 FQNEAQ (reference sequence). CDR3 coding DNA: TGTGCCAGCAGCTTAGACTGGAGCTCCTACGAGCAGTACTTC. Protein sequence: CASSLDWSSYEQYF.

The CDR3 reads CASSRTPLQQGINQPQHF. The CDR3 nucleotides are TGTGCCAGCAGTAGAACCCCGCTCCAACAGGGGATCAATCAGCCCCAGCATTTT. This rearrangement joins TRBV12-3 or TRBV12-4 to TRBJ1-5, with TRBD1 matching over 7 bases. The J segment lost 3 bases and the V segment lost 5 bases, leaving 16 bases of the junction unmatched. CDR3 length: 18 residues.

CDR3 residues: CASSQAGDTGELFF. The DNA of the CDR3 is TGCGCCAGCAGCCAAGCGGGGGACACCGGGGAGCTGTTTTTT. This chain joins TRBV4-3 and TRBJ2-2; TRBD2 is a possible D gene (6 bases). Trimming shortened V by 1 base and J by 3 bases, and 6 bases separated the two germline ends. The CDR3 covers 14 residues. Germline CDR1 LGHNA, CDR2 YSLEER.

This sequence joins TRBV12-3 or TRBV12-4 and TRBJ1-1; D gene ambiguous. V was clipped by 1 base and J by 8 bases, with 11 bases between them. The CDR3 sequence is 13 residues long. CDR3: CASSLVVGMEAFF. The CDR3 nucleotides are TGTGCCAGCAGTTTAGTAGTGGGCATGGAAGCTTTCTTT.

The chain couples TRBV5-1 to TRBJ1-1; maybe TRBD1 (6 bases). The germline CDR1 and CDR2 sequences are SGHRS and YFSETQ. The V end was cut by 4 bases, the J end by 6 bases, with 16 bases between. This CDR3 is 14 amino acids long. As DNA, the CDR3 is TGCGCCAGCAGCCTGGACAGCTTAGGCGCTGAAGCTTTCTTT. Protein sequence: CASSLDSLGAEAFF.

The J gene is TRBJ1-2, the V gene TRBV7-2; 10 bases fit TRBD1. CDR3 length equals 15 residues. V shed 5 bases, J shed 12 bases, and the junction held 15 bases outside the gene matches. CDR1 and CDR2 from the germline V gene are SGHTA and FQGNSA. CDR3 residues: CASSPEAGDRGDNTF. The CDR3, as DNA: TGTGCCAGCAGCCCGGAGGCCGGGGACAGGGGAGATAACACCTTC.

This clonotype was detected only a few times. This sequence joins TRBV30 and TRBJ2-7; possibly TRBD1 for D (6 bases). Germline assignment: CDR1 GTSNPN and CDR2 SVGIG (reference sequence). The length of the CDR3 is 12 residues. V was trimmed by 5 bases and J by 3 bases, leaving 11 bases between them. The CDR3: CAWQQGGYEQYF. The CDR3 region has the DNA TGTGCCTGGCAACAGGGCGGCTACGAGCAGTACTTC.

The chain uses TRBV20-1 and TRBJ1-4; D unclear. There are 16 residues in the CDR3. Between the trimmed V and J ends, which lost 7 bases and 4 bases, there was a span of 22 bases. From germline, CDR1 is DFQATT and CDR2 SNEGSKA (reference sequence). The CDR3 bases are TGCAGTGTACCCCGAACGAGGTCGTCCGGTAATGAAAAACTGTTTTTT. Protein: CSVPRTRSSGNEKLFF.

This sequence joins TRBV25-1 and TRBJ2-1, with D maybe TRBD2 (5 bases). The length of the CDR3 is 13 residues. Germline V gene data show CDR1 as MGHDK and CDR2 as SYGVNS. V was clipped by 2 bases and J by 12 bases, with 14 bases between them. The CDR3 DNA reads as TGTGCCAGCAGTGAAGCGGGCCCGAGCTTGCAGTTCTTC. Protein product: CASSEAGPSLQFF.

This chain connects TRBV6-5 to TRBJ2-3, with D possibly being TRBD1 (5 bases). V shed 7 bases and J shed 1 base, with 15 bases lying between them. The CDR3 contains 15 residues. CDR1 is MNHEY, CDR2 SVGAGI, per germline. CDR3 sequence (DNA): TGTGCCAGCAAGCGACAGAACTATGGCACAGATACGCAGTATTTT. Translating gives CASKRQNYGTDTQYF.

The CDR3 loop reads CASLTGGGETQYF. The CDR3 DNA follows: TGTGCCAGCTTGACGGGAGGTGGAGAGACCCAGTACTTC. V is TRBV18 and J is TRBJ2-5; TRBD2 matches at 7 bases. The V and J ends lost 7 bases and 4 bases, in that order; junction bases with no gene match: 6. The germline V gene has CDR1 KGHSH and CDR2 LQKENI. The CDR3 runs to 13 residues.

The J gene is TRBJ1-1, the V gene TRBV4-3; D call uncertain. This CDR3 spans 14 amino acids. Between the trimmed V and J ends, which lost 0 bases and 0 bases, there was a span of 5 bases. Germline CDR1 reads LGHNA; CDR2 reads YSLEER. This CDR3 is CASSQDGVNTEAFF. CDR3 in DNA: TGCGCCAGCAGCCAAGATGGGGTGAACACTGAAGCTTTCTTT.

This sequence joins TRBV7-2 and TRBJ1-1; D not resolved. V gave up 3 bases and J gave up 0 bases, with 5 bases separating them. This CDR3 spans 13 amino acids. Germline V lookup: CDR1 SGHTA, CDR2 FQGNSA. CDR3 protein: CASSFSMNTEAFF. CDR3 nucleotides: TGTGCCAGCAGCTTCAGCATGAACACTGAAGCTTTCTTT.

The chain uses TRBV13 and TRBJ1-6; D gene uncertain. Germline values: CDR1 PRHDT, CDR2 FYEKMQ (reference sequence). V was trimmed by 0 bases and J by 9 bases, leaving 9 bases between them. The CDR3 is 14 amino acids. The CDR3 region is CASSLGARSSPLHF. As DNA, the CDR3 is TGTGCCAGCAGCTTAGGCGCTCGGAGTTCACCCCTCCACTTT.

This CDR3 reads CASSVGQAGVYEQYF. The CDR3 nucleotides are TGTGCCAGCAGCGTAGGACAGGCAGGGGTCTACGAGCAGTACTTC. The chain is built from TRBV9 and TRBJ2-7; possible D gene TRBD1, 6 bases. Germline CDR1 and CDR2: SGDLS and YYNGEE. Trimming took off 0 bases at V and 3 bases at J, with 13 bases between the two ends. The CDR3 is 15 residues long.

The chain combines TRBV7-6 with TRBJ2-7; 8 bases match TRBD1. The J segment lost 5 bases and the V segment lost 4 bases, leaving 13 bases of the junction unmatched. The germline CDR1 and CDR2 sequences are SGHVS and FNYEAQ. CDR3 length equals 16 residues. The CDR3 DNA reads TGTGCCAGCAGCTCGCGAGAGGTGGACAGGGACAACGAGCAGTACTTC. Translated: CASSSREVDRDNEQYF.

The chain has TRBV29-1 and TRBJ2-5, with 7 bases fitting TRBD1. The CDR3 extends over 12 amino acids. V shed 7 bases, J shed 4 bases, and the junction held 6 bases outside the gene matches. Germline CDR1 SQVTM, CDR2 ANQGSEA. CDR3 sequence (DNA): TGCAGCGCAAACAGGGGATCAGAGACCCAGTACTTC. The encoded protein is CSANRGSETQYF.

J is TRBJ1-5 and V is TRBV30, with a weak D call TRBD1 (6 bases). V was clipped by 4 bases and J by 4 bases, with 11 bases between them. The CDR3 has 13 amino acids. Germline-derived CDR1 and CDR2 are GTSNPN and SVGIG (reference sequence). CDR3 sequence: CAWTPGQNQPQHF. As DNA, the CDR3 is TGTGCCTGGACTCCGGGACAAAATCAGCCCCAGCATTTT.

This clonotype has only one observation. V usage is TRBV29-1 and J usage is TRBJ2-1; D is perhaps TRBD2 (5 bases). V was clipped by 4 bases and J by 1 base, with 20 bases between them. CDR1 is SQVTM and CDR2 is ANQGSEA in the germline V gene. The CDR3 totals 17 residues. The CDR3 coding sequence is TGCAGCGTTGGAGAGGGCGGCGGACGCACTTCCTACAATGAGCAGTTCTTC. Encoded protein: CSVGEGGGRTSYNEQFF.

The V call is TRBV4-1, the J call TRBJ2-7; D gene ambiguous. The V and J ends lost 1 base and 0 bases respectively, with 7 bases between them. Germline V lookup: CDR1 MGHRA, CDR2 YSYEKL. This CDR3 has 14 residues. The CDR3 loop is CASSQVPSSYEQYF. In DNA, the CDR3 is TGCGCCAGCAGCCAAGTACCTAGCTCCTACGAGCAGTACTTC.